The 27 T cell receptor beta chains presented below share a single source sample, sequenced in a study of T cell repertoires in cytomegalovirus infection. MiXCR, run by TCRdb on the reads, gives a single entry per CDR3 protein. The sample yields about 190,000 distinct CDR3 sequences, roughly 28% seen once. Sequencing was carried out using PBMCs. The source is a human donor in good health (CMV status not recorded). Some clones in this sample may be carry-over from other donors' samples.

CDR3 in amino acids: CASRQTGVYEQYF. The DNA for the CDR3 is TGTGCCAGTAGACAGACAGGGGTCTACGAGCAGTACTTC. The chain recombines TRBV19 with TRBJ2-7; 8 positions agree with TRBD1. V was pared by 6 bases and J by 3 bases, with 4 bases of the junction left unmatched. The CDR3 has 13 amino acids. CDR1 and CDR2 from the germline V gene are LNHDA and SQIVND (reference sequence).

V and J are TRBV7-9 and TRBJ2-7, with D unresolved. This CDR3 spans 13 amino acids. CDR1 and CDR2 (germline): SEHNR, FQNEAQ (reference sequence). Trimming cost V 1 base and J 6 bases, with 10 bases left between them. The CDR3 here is CASSLGFAGEQYF. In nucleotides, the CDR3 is TGTGCCAGCAGCTTAGGGTTTGCAGGCGAGCAGTACTTC.

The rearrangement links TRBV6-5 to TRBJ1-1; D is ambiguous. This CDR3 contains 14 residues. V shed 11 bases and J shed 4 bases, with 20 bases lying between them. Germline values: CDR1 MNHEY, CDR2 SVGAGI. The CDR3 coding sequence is TGTGCCTCCCGGGAGCTCCCCGAGTCCACTGAAGCTTTCTTT. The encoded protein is CASRELPESTEAFF.

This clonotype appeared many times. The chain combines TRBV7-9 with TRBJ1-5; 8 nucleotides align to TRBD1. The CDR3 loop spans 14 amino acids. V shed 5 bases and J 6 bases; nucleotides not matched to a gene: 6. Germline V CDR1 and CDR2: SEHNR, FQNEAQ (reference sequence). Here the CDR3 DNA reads TGTGCCAGCAGCCCTGGACAGGGTAGTCAGCCCCAGCATTTT. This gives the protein CASSPGQGSQPQHF. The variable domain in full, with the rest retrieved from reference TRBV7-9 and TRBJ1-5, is DTGVSQNPRHKITKRGQNVTFRCDPISEHNRLYWYRQTLGQGPEFLTYFQNEAQLEKSRLLSDRFSAERPKGSFSTLEIQRTEQGDSAMYLCASSPGQGSQPQHFGDGTRLSIL.

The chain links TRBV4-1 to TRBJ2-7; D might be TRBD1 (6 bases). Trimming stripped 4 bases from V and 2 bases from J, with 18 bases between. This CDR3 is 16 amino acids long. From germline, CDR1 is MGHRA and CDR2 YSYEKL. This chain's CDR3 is CASSPSMGAITYEQYF. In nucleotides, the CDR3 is TGCGCCAGCAGCCCCAGTATGGGGGCCATCACCTACGAGCAGTACTTC.

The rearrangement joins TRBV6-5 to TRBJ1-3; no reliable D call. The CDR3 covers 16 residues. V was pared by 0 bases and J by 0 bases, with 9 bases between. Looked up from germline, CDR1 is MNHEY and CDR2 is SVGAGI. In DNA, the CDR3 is TGTGCCAGCAGTTACTCGACGGACGCCTCTGGAAACACCATATATTTT. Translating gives CASSYSTDASGNTIYF.

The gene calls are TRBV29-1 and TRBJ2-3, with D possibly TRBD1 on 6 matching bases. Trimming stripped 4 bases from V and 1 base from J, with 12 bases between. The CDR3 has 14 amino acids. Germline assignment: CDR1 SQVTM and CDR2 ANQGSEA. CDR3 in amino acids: CSVGARGRTDTQYF. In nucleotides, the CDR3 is TGCAGCGTTGGTGCCAGGGGACGCACAGATACGCAGTATTTT.

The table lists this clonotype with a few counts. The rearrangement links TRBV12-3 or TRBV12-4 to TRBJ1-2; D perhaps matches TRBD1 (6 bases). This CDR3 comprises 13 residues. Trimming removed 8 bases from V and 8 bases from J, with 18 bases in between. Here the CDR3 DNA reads TGTGCCAGCGGCCCTGTCGGGGGCGAGGGCTACACCTTC. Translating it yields CASGPVGGEGYTF.

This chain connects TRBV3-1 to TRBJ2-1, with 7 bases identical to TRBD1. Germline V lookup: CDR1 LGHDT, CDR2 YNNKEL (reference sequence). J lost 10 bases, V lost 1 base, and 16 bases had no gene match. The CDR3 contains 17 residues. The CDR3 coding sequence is TGTGCCAGCAGCCAAGGAACGACAGGGCGCCCAACGAGGGAGCAGTTCTTC. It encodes CASSQGTTGRPTREQFF.

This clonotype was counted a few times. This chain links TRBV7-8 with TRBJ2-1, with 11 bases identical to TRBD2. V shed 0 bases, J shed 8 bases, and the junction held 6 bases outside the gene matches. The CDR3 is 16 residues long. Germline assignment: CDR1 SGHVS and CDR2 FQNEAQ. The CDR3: CASSLAEVAGGHEQFF. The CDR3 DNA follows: TGTGCCAGCAGCTTAGCGGAGGTAGCGGGAGGGCATGAGCAGTTCTTC.

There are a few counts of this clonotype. CDR3 residues: CASSYSGPGAQETQYF. The CDR3 nucleotides are TGTGCCAGCAGTTACTCGGGCCCGGGGGCACAAGAGACCCAGTACTTC. The chain joins TRBV6-2 or TRBV6-3 to TRBJ2-5; D possibly uses TRBD1 or TRBD2 (6 bases each). The CDR3 spans 16 residues. From germline, CDR1 is MNHEY and CDR2 SVGEGT. V lost 0 bases, J lost 2 bases, and 13 bases lay in between.

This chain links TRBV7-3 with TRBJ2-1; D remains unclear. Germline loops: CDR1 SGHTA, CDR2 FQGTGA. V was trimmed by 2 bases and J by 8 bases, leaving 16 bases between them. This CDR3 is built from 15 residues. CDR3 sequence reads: CASSLYFGFVDEQFF. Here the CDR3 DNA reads TGTGCCAGCAGCTTATATTTTGGCTTCGTGGATGAGCAGTTCTTC. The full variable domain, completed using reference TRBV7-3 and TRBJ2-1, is GAGVSQTPSNKVTEKGKYVELRCDPISGHTALYWYRQSLGQGPEFLIYFQGTGAADDSGLPNDRFFAVRPEGSVSTLKIQRTERGDSAVYLCASSLYFGFVDEQFFGPGTRLTVL.

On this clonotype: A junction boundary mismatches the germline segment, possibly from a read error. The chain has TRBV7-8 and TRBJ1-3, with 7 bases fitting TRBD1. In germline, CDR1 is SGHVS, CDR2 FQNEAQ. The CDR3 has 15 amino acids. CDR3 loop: CASSAGQSSGNTKYF. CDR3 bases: TGTGCCAGCAGCGCGGGACAGAGCTCTGGAAACACCAAATATTTT.

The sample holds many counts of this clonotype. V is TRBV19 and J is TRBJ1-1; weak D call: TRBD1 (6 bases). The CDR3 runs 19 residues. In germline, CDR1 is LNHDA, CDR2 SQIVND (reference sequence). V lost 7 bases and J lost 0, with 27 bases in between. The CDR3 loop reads CASTAWTDARMGMNTEAFF. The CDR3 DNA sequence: TGTGCCAGTACCGCCTGGACAGACGCCCGAATGGGGATGAACACTGAAGCTTTCTTT.

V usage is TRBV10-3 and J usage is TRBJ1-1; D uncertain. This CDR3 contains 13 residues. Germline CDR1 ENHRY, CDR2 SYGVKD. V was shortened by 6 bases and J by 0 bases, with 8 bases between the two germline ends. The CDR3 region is CAIRTYLNTEAFF. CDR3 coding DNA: TGTGCCATCAGGACGTACCTGAACACTGAAGCTTTCTTT.

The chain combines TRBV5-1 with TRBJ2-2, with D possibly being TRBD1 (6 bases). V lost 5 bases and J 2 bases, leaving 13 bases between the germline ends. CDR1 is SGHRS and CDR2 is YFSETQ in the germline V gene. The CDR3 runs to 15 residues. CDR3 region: CASSYRVGNTGELFF. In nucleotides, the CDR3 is TGCGCCAGCAGTTACAGGGTCGGCAACACCGGGGAGCTGTTTTTT.

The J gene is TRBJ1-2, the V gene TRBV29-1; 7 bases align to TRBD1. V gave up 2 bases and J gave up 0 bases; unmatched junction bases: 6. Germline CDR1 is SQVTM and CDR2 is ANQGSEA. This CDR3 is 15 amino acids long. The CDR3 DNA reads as TGCAGCGTTGAAACGGGACAGCGAGCTAACTATGGCTACACCTTC. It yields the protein CSVETGQRANYGYTF.

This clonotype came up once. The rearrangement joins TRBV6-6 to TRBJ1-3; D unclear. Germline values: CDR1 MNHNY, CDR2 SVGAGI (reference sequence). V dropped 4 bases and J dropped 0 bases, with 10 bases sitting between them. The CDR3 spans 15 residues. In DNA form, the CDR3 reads TGTGCCAGCAGTTCTACGCTAGTCTCTGGAAACACCATATATTTT. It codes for CASSSTLVSGNTIYF.

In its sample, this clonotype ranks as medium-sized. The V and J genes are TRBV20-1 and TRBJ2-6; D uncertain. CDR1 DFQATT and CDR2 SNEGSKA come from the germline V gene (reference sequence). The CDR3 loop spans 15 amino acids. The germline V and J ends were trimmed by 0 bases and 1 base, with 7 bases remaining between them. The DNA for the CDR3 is TGCAGTGCTAGAGATATCCCTTCTGGGGCCAACGTCCTGACTTTC. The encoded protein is CSARDIPSGANVLTF.

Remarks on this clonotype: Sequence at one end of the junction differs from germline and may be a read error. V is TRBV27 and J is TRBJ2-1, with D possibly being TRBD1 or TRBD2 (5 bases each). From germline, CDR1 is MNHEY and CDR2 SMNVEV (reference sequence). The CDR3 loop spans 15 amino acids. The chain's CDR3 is CASSSPGPRRNGQFF. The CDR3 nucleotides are TGTGCCAGCAGTTCGCCGGGACCCCGGCGCAATGGGCAGTTCTTC.

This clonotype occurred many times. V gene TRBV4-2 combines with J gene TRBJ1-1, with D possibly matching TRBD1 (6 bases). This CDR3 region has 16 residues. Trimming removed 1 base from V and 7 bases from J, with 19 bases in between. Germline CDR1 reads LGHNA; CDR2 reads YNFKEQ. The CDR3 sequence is CASSQVVGRGRIEAFF. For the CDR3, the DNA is TGTGCCAGCAGCCAAGTCGTCGGCAGGGGTCGGATTGAAGCTTTCTTT.

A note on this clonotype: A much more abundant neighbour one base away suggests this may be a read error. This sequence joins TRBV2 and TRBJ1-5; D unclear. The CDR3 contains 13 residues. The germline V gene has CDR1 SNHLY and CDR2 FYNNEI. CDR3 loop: CASSHDGNLPQHF. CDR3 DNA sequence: TGTGCCAGCAGTCATGACGGGAATCTGCCCCAGCATTTT.

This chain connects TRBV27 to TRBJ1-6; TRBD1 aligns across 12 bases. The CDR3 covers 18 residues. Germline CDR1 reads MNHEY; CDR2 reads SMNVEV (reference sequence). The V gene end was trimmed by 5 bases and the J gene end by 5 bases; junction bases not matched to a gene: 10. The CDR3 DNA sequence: TGTGCCAGCAGTGAGAGGGGGACAGGGGGCCTGAATAATTCACCCCTCCACTTT. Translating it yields CASSERGTGGLNNSPLHF.

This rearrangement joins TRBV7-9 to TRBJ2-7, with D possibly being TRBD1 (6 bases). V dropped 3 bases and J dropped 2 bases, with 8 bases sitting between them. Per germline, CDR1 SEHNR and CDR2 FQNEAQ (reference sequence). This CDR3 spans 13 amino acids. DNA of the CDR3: TGTGCCAGCAGCTTCGACAGGACCTACGAGCAGTACTTC. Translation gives CASSFDRTYEQYF.

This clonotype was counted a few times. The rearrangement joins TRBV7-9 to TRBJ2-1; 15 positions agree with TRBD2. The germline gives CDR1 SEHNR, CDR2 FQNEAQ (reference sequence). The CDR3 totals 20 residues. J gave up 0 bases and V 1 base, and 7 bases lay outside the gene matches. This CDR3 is CASSLEEGLAGGPSYNEQFF. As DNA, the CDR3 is TGTGCCAGCAGCTTAGAGGAAGGACTAGCGGGGGGGCCCTCCTACAATGAGCAGTTCTTC.

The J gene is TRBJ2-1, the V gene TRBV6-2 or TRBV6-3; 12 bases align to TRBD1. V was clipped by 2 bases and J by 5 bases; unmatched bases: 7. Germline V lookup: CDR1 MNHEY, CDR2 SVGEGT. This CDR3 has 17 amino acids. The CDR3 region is CASSYLMGQGANNEQFF. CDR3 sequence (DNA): TGTGCCAGCAGTTACCTCATGGGACAGGGGGCCAACAATGAGCAGTTCTTC.

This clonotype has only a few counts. In DNA form, the CDR3 reads TGCAGTGCTAGAGCGCTCTATAGCGGGGGGGCGTACGAGCAGTACTTC. This codes for CSARALYSGGAYEQYF. The V call is TRBV20-1, the J call TRBJ2-7, with 11 bases matching TRBD2. Germline-derived CDR1 and CDR2 are DFQATT and SNEGSKA (reference sequence). Losses at the gene ends were 1 base for V and 4 bases for J; bases not matched to a gene: 9. The CDR3 covers 16 residues.